What follows describes a single TCR beta chain. This clone appeared a few times. Its specific antigen is unknown. The record has no base qualities; no much larger clone is one base away. Each collaborating institution followed its own protocols to collect whole blood in K2EDTA tubes. For TCRbeta analysis, collaborators shipped samples in one of three forms: frozen whole blood, isolated PBMCs, or DNA extracted from either of those sample types. The sample belongs to a study of blood T cell repertoires in COVID-19 (dated by TCRdb to 2018 to 2020). About the full investigation: The collaborator samples originated in the United States, Italy and Spain and spanned the acute and convalescent phases of COVID-19. The material from the prospective study consisted of cDNA or gDNA derived from T cells, B-cell-depleted T cells, or PBMCs. Subjects who had been exposed to COVID-19, were actively infected with it, or had recovered from it provided the deeply sampled blood TCRbeta repertoires that made up the dataset. A freely available public database, intended as a resource for researchers studying the immune response to SARS-CoV-2, is where the repertoires were released. Samples came from the ongoing ImmuneRACE study (first 160 participants) plus 1,254 subjects from 6 global collaborators. A de-identified subject ID, COVID-19 status, age in years and sex were almost always included in the sample metadata. Where available, HLA class I and class II types were obtained from metadata supplied by the sample provider rather than from assay-based typing. The full study reports these points: The amount of clinical and demographic metadata varied by source and participant and was provided uncurated.

TCRbeta CDR3 regions were amplified from genomic DNA by means of the immunoSEQ Assay, a bias-controlled multiplex PCR. Per the authors' processing: Nucleated cell counts per sample were estimated from amplification of reference gene primers within the assay. To quantify the absolute abundance of each unique TCRbeta CDR3 rearrangement, sequence reads were collapsed and filtered. For each sample, productive Simpson clonality was calculated as the square root of Simpson's diversity index over productive rearrangements. Not all clones reach the TCRdb copy of this immuneACCESS table, which keeps in-frame sequences only. Checked studies attribute under half of the gap to unresolved V genes and leave the rest unexplained. The DNA was the basis for D and trimming; V, J and clone size are from that table. This sample is represented by about 210,000 clones; more than 70% of them were singletons. The biggest ten clones account for 7% to 10% of the sample.

Trimming accounts for 0 bases at V and 8 bases at J, while the number of junction bases matched to no gene is 7. Per the germline V gene (reference sequence), LNHDA is the CDR1 and SQIVND is the CDR2. Its CDR3 holds 16 amino acids, cysteine through phenylalanine. Only the CDR3 portion is preserved as DNA: 48 bases, with reading frame beginning at the first base. What was sequenced was peripheral blood. This clonotype was sampled from a woman in her 50s with acute or convalescent COVID-19. This chain is built from TRBV19 and TRBJ2-4, with 10 central nucleotides matching TRBD2. In nucleotides, the sequence is TGTGCCAGTAGTATAGACCCTAGCGGGAGCGGACACATTCAGTACTTC. Translated, it gives CASSIDPSGSGHIQYF. Beyond the CDR3, the reference TRBV19 and TRBJ2-4 genes provide the residues; the full variable domain reads: DGGITQSPKYLFRKEGQNVTLSCEQNLNHDAMYWYRQDPGQGLRLIYYSQIVNDFQKGDIAEGYSVSREKKESFPLTVTSAQKNPTAFYLCASSIDPSGSGHIQYFGAGTRLSVL.